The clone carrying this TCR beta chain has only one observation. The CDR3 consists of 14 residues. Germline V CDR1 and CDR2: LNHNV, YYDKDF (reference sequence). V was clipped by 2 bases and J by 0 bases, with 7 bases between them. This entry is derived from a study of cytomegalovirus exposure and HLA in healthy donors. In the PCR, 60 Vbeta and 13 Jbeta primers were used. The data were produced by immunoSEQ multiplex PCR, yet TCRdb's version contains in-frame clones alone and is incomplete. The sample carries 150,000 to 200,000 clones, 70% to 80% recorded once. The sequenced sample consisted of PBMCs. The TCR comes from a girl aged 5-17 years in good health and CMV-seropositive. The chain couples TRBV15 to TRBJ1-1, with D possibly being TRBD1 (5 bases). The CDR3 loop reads CATSRQGLNTEAFF. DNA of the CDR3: TGTGCCACCAGCAGACAGGGATTGAACACTGAAGCTTTCTTT.